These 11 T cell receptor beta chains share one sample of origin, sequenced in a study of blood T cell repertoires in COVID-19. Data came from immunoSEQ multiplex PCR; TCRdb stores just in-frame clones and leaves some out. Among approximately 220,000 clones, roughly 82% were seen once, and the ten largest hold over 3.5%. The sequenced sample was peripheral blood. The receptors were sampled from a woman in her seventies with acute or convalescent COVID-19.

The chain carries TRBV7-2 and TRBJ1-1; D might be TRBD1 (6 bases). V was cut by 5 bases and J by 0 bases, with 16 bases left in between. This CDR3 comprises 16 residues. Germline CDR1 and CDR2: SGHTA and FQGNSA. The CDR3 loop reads CASSVLDSTLNTEAFF. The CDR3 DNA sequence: TGTGCCAGCAGCGTCCTGGACAGTACCCTGAACACTGAAGCTTTCTTT.

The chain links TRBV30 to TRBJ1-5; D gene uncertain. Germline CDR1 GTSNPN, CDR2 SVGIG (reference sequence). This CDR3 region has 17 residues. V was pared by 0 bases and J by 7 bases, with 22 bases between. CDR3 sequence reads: CAWSVPFGALTGQPQHF. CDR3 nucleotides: TGTGCCTGGAGTGTCCCTTTTGGCGCACTGACGGGACAGCCCCAGCATTTT.

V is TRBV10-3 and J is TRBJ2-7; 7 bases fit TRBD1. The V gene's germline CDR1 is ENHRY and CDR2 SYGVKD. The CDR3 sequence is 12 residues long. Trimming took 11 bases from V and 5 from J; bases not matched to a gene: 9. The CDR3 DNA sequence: TGTGCCGCGACAGGGTCCTTGGACGAGCAGTACTTC. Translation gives CAATGSLDEQYF.

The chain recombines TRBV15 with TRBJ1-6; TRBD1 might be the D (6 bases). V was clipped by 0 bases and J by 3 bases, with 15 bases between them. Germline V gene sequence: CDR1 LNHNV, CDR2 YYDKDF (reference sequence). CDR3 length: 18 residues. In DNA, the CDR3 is TGTGCCACCAGCAGAGATAACGGCCGGACAGTCTATAATTCACCCCTCCACTTT. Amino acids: CATSRDNGRTVYNSPLHF.

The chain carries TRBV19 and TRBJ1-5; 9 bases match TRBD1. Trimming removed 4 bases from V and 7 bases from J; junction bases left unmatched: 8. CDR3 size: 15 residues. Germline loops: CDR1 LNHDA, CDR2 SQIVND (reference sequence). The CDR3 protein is CASSRDRVGPQPQHF. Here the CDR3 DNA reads TGTGCCAGTAGTAGGGACAGGGTAGGGCCCCAGCCCCAGCATTTT.

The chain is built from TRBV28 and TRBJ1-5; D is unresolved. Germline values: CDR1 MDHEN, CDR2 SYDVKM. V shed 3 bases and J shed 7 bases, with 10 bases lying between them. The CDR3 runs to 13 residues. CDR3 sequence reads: CASSFSPRQPQHF. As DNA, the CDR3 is TGTGCCAGCAGTTTCTCTCCTAGGCAGCCCCAGCATTTT.

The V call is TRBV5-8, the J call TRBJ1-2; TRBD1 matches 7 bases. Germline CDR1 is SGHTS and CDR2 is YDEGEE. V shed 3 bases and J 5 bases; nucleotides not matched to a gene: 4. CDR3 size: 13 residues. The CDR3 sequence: CASSYGGQYGYTF. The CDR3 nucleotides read TGTGCCAGCAGCTATGGGGGACAGTATGGCTACACCTTC.

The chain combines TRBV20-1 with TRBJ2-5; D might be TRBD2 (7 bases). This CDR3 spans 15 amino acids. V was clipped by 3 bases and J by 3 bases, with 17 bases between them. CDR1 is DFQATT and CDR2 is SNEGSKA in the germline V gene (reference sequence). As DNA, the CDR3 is TGCAGTGCTAGTATTTTCGGGAGGACAGAAGAGACCCAGTACTTC. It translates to CSASIFGRTEETQYF.

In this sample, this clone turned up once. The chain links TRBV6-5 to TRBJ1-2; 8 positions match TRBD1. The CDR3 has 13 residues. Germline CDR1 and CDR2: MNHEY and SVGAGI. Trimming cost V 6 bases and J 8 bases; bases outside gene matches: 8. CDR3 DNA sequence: TGTGCCAGCAGAATGGACAGGGTTGAAGGCTACACCTTC. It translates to CASRMDRVEGYTF.

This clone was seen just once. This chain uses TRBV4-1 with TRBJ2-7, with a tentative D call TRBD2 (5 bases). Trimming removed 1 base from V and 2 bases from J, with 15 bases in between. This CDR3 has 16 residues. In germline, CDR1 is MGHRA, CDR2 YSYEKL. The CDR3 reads CASSQAVQRETYEQYF. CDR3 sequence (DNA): TGCGCCAGCAGCCAAGCGGTTCAGAGGGAAACCTACGAGCAGTACTTC.

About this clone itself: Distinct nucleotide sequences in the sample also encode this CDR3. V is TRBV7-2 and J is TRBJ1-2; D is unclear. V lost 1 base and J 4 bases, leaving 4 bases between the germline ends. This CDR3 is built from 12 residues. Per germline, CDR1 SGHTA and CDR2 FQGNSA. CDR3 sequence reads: CASSLDTYGYTF. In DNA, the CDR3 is TGTGCCAGCAGCTTAGACACCTATGGCTACACCTTC.